This T cell receptor (beta chain) was recorded in a study of blood T cell repertoires in COVID-19. Study background: Collection of acute and convalescent COVID-19 samples took place in the United States, Italy and Spain. PBMCs, B-cell-depleted T cells, or T cells were the source of the cDNA or gDNA that made up the material.

This clone showed up just once. The V and J ends lost 11 bases and 6 bases respectively, with 20 bases between them. The CDR3 runs to 15 residues. Germline CDR1 SGHVS, CDR2 FNYEAQ. Authors' data handling: Amplified reference gene primers provided the basis for estimating nucleated cell counts. TCRdb's copy holds only in-frame clones and misses some; the assay was immunoSEQ multiplex PCR. Clone size and the V and J calls come from that table; the DNA yielded D and trimming. The sample gives about 88,000 clones, about 90% of which show up once; 15% is in the top ten. The V gene is TRBV7-6, the J gene TRBJ1-6; D perhaps matches TRBD1 (6 bases). The TCR comes from a male donor with acute or convalescent COVID-19. The sequencing input was peripheral blood. The CDR3 nucleotides read TGTGCCGGTGACCCGGACCAGGGGATTAATTCACCCCTCCACTTT. It codes for CAGDPDQGINSPLHF.